Following are 5 T cell receptor beta chains from one sample sequenced in a study of blood T cells in healthy people across ages. Primers used in a second PCR of roughly 6 to 11 cycles were a sample-barcoded 5' primer and a J-beta primer mix. MiXCR, applied by TCRdb to the 5' RACE reads, yields one record per CDR3 protein. The sample contains more than 1.4 million distinct CDR3 sequences, around 42% of which appear only once. The sequenced sample was blood. These receptors originate from a woman aged 18-35 years in good health.

This chain links TRBV4-1 with TRBJ2-4; 7 positions match TRBD2. Germline loops: CDR1 MGHRA, CDR2 YSYEKL. J lost 1 base, V lost 1 base, and 7 bases had no gene match. This CDR3 has 17 residues. CDR3 DNA sequence: TGCGCCAGCAGCCAAGTCTGGGTCGGGAGGGCCAAAAACATTCAGTACTTC. As protein: CASSQVWVGRAKNIQYF.

J is TRBJ2-4 and V is TRBV20-1; 7 bases fit TRBD1. The CDR3 loop spans 14 amino acids. The V and J ends lost 3 bases and 13 bases, in that order; junction bases with no gene match: 15. Per germline, CDR1 DFQATT and CDR2 SNEGSKA (reference sequence). The CDR3 region has the DNA TGCAGTGCTAGTGCCTGGACAGGAGAGGAAACCCAGTACTTC. This translates into CSASAWTGEETQYF.

This clonotype has just a few counts. CDR3 loop: CASSQMDRSYEQYF. The CDR3 DNA reads TGTGCCAGCAGCCAGATGGACCGCTCCTACGAGCAGTACTTC. This sequence joins TRBV3-1 and TRBJ2-7; D is undetermined. Germline loops: CDR1 LGHDT, CDR2 YNNKEL (reference sequence). This CDR3 spans 14 amino acids. V was shortened by 3 bases and J by 0 bases, with 9 bases between the two germline ends.

This clonotype was seen a handful of times. J is TRBJ1-5 and V is TRBV20-1, with 7 bases aligning to TRBD1. Germline V CDR1 and CDR2: DFQATT, SNEGSKA (reference sequence). The junction had 5 bases not matched to a gene; V was cut back by 3 bases and J by 0 bases. The CDR3 has 15 residues. CDR3 DNA: TGCAGTGCTAGGCGGACAGGAATTAGCAATCAGCCCCAGCATTTT. This sequence encodes CSARRTGISNQPQHF.

The chain recombines TRBV20-1 with TRBJ2-5, with TRBD1 identical over 7 bases. The CDR3 totals 12 residues. V dropped 3 bases and J dropped 5; count of bases not matched to a gene: 3. Germline CDR1 DFQATT, CDR2 SNEGSKA (reference sequence). The CDR3 loop reads CSASPTGETQYF. CDR3 nucleotide sequence: TGCAGTGCTAGTCCGACAGGGGAGACCCAGTACTTC.